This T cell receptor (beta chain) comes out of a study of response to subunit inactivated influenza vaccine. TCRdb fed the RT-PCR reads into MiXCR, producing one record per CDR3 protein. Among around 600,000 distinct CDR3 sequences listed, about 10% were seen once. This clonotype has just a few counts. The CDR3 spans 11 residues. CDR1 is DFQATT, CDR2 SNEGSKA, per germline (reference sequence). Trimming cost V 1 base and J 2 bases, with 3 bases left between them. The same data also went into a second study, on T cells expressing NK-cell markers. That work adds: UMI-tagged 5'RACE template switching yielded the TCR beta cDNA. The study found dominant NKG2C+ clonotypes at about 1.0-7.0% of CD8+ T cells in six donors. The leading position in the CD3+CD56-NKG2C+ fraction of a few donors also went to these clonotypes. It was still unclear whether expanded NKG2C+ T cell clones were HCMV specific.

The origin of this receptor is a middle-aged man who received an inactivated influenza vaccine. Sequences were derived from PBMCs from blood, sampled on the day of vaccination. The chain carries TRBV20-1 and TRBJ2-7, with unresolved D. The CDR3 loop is CSARVTYEQYF. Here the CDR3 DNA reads TGCAGTGCTAGAGTTACCTACGAGCAGTACTTC.